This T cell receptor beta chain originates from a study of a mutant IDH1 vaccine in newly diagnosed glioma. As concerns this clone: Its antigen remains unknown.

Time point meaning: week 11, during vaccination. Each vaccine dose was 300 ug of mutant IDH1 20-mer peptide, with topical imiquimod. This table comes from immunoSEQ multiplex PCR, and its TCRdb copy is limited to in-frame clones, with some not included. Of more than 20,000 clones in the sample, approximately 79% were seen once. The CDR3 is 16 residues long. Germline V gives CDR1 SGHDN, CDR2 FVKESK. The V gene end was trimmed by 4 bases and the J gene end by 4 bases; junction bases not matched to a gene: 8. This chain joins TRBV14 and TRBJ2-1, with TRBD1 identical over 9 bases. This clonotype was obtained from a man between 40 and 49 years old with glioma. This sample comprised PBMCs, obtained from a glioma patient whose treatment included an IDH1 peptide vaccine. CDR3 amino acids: CASSPTGTGRYNEQFF. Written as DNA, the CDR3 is TGTGCCAGCAGCCCTACTGGGACAGGGAGATACAATGAGCAGTTCTTC.